This entry lists 18 T cell receptor beta chains sequenced from one sample in a study of control samples from healthy donors and cancer patients (dated by TCRdb to about 2020). The library was prepared using the immunoSEQ multiplex PCR assay. The table was pulled from immuneACCESS by TCRdb, which kept in-frame rearrangements only. Such tables lose some clones; where checked, under half of the loss comes from unresolved V genes, and the rest has no known cause. Recorded for this sample are 97,000 or so clones; about 92% of them occurred a single time. The ten largest clonotypes hold 2% to 3% of the sample. The sample comprised blood. These TCRs come from a woman aged 18-29 years in good health.

V and J are TRBV6-5 and TRBJ2-3; no reliable D call. Germline CDR1 reads MNHEY; CDR2 reads SVGAGI. The V gene lost 6 bases and the J gene lost 0 bases, with 10 bases spanning the gap. CDR3 length equals 14 residues. CDR3 DNA sequence: TGTGCCAGCAGAACGGACCATAGCACAGATACGCAGTATTTT. Translating gives CASRTDHSTDTQYF.

This clone appeared a single time. The junction does not match germline at one end; this may be a read error. The rearrangement uses TRBV7-7 and TRBJ1-4; tentative D call: TRBD1 (5 bases). The CDR3 contains 15 residues. Per germline, CDR1 SSHAT and CDR2 FNYEAQ (reference sequence). The CDR3 region has the DNA TGTGCTAGCAGTCGACTTCAGGGTTTTAATGAAAAACTGTTTTTT. Its protein is CASSRLQGFNEKLFF.

This chain connects TRBV6-5 to TRBJ1-1; TRBD1 might be the D (5 bases). From germline, CDR1 is MNHEY and CDR2 SVGAGI. The CDR3 has 13 amino acids. Trimming pared 5 bases from V and 4 bases from J, leaving 11 bases between. Here the CDR3 reads CASSHRLGTEAFF. CDR3 nucleotides: TGTGCCAGCAGTCACAGGCTAGGCACTGAAGCTTTCTTT.

CDR3 sequence reads: CSVVSRGDSYEQYF. The DNA for the CDR3 is TGCAGCGTGGTGTCCAGGGGAGACTCCTACGAGCAGTACTTC. The genes are TRBV29-1 and TRBJ2-7; maybe TRBD1 (6 bases). Germline V gives CDR1 SQVTM, CDR2 ANQGSEA. The CDR3 has 14 amino acids. The V end lost 6 bases, the J end lost 0 bases, and 15 bases lay between the germline ends.

The genes are TRBV6-5 and TRBJ1-2; D remains unclear. Germline loops: CDR1 MNHEY, CDR2 SVGAGI. CDR3 length: 13 residues. V was shortened by 2 bases and J by 4 bases, with 8 bases between the two germline ends. The chain's CDR3 is CASSYQSSYGYTF. In DNA form, the CDR3 reads TGTGCCAGCAGTTACCAGTCTAGCTATGGCTACACCTTC.

The J gene is TRBJ2-5, the V gene TRBV6-5, with 12 nucleotides matching TRBD2. Trimming took 8 bases from V and 4 from J; bases not matched to a gene: 8. This CDR3 region has 15 residues. Germline V gives CDR1 MNHEY, CDR2 SVGAGI. The CDR3: CASQRLAGARETQYF. CDR3 DNA: TGTGCCAGCCAAAGACTAGCGGGAGCCCGAGAGACCCAGTACTTC.

The V gene is TRBV6-4, the J gene TRBJ2-3, with TRBD2 identical over 10 bases. Germline V gene sequence: CDR1 MRHNA, CDR2 SNTAGT. V shed 3 bases and J 2 bases; nucleotides not matched to a gene: 2. CDR3 length equals 15 residues. The CDR3 DNA reads TGTGCCAGCAGTGAGCTAGCGGGAGCCACAGATACGCAGTATTTT. This codes for CASSELAGATDTQYF.

The chain employs TRBV7-9 and TRBJ1-3; D is uncertain. This CDR3 is built from 13 residues. The germline gives CDR1 SEHNR, CDR2 FQNEAQ (reference sequence). The V gene lost 6 bases and the J gene lost 2 bases, with 8 bases spanning the gap. The CDR3 bases are TGTGCCAGCAGTCATGATGCTGGAAACACCATATATTTT. It yields the protein CASSHDAGNTIYF.

The J gene is TRBJ1-1, the V gene TRBV5-6; D gene ambiguous. This CDR3 spans 14 amino acids. Germline V gene sequence: CDR1 SGHDT, CDR2 YYEEEE. V was cut by 2 bases and J by 0 bases, with 8 bases left in between. CDR3 region: CASSLRGMNTEAFF. The CDR3 region has the DNA TGTGCCAGCAGCTTACGCGGCATGAACACTGAAGCTTTCTTT.

This sequence joins TRBV20-1 and TRBJ2-5; D gene ambiguous. Trimming left V 6 bases short and J 1 base short, with 6 bases between. Germline CDR1 DFQATT, CDR2 SNEGSKA (reference sequence). This CDR3 has 11 residues. CDR3: CSARIQETQYF. Here the CDR3 DNA reads TGCAGTGCGCGTATCCAAGAGACCCAGTACTTC.

The V and J genes are TRBV27 and TRBJ1-5, with D possibly being TRBD1 (6 bases). The V end was cut by 5 bases, the J end by 4 bases, with 18 bases between. Germline V lookup: CDR1 MNHEY, CDR2 SMNVEV (reference sequence). The CDR3 has 16 residues. CDR3 sequence: CASSLRGGAGNQPQHF. CDR3 bases: TGTGCCAGCAGTCTGAGGGGGGGCGCGGGGAATCAGCCCCAGCATTTT.

This sequence joins TRBV28 and TRBJ2-5; no definite D call. Germline loops: CDR1 MDHEN, CDR2 SYDVKM. Trimming pared 5 bases from V and 5 bases from J, leaving 15 bases between. The CDR3 covers 14 residues. The CDR3 DNA reads as TGTGCCAGCAGTCAGTCAGACGGACCGGAGACCCAGTACTTC. Protein product: CASSQSDGPETQYF.

The chain couples TRBV19 to TRBJ2-7; D is possibly TRBD2 (6 bases). Trimming removed 3 bases at V and 6 bases at J, with 12 bases between. Per the germline V gene, CDR1 is LNHDA and CDR2 is SQIVND (reference sequence). The CDR3 is 13 residues long. The CDR3 DNA follows: TGTGCCAGTAGTATTCTGGAGGGAGGCGAGCAGTACTTC. Protein product: CASSILEGGEQYF. Full variable domain (remainder filled in from reference TRBV19 and TRBJ2-7): DGGITQSPKYLFRKEGQNVTLSCEQNLNHDAMYWYRQDPGQGLRLIYYSQIVNDFQKGDIAEGYSVSREKKESFPLTVTSAQKNPTAFYLCASSILEGGEQYFGPGTRLTVT.

The chain carries TRBV19 and TRBJ2-6; D possibly corresponds to TRBD1 (5 bases). Germline lookup yields CDR1 LNHDA and CDR2 SQIVND (reference sequence). The CDR3 runs 16 residues. Trimming removed 8 bases from V and 0 bases from J, with 14 bases in between. In nucleotides, the CDR3 is TGTGCCAGTTATGAACGAACAGGCTCTGGGGCCAACGTCCTGACTTTC. It translates to CASYERTGSGANVLTF.

The DNA for the CDR3 is TGTGCCAGCAGCAGAGGAGGTGAAGCTTTCTTT. Translation gives CASSRGGEAFF. The chain recombines TRBV5-8 with TRBJ1-1, with D uncertain. The CDR3 runs to 11 residues. CDR1 and CDR2 (germline): SGHTS, YDEGEE. V lost 4 bases and J 7 bases, leaving 8 bases between the germline ends.

This chain links TRBV9 with TRBJ2-3, with D possibly being TRBD2 (6 bases). There are 16 residues in the CDR3. V was shortened by 0 bases and J by 2 bases, with 13 bases between the two germline ends. Germline loops: CDR1 SGDLS, CDR2 YYNGEE. In DNA, the CDR3 is TGTGCCAGCAGCGTAGGGAGTAGCGGAGCCACAGATACGCAGTATTTT. It is translated as CASSVGSSGATDTQYF.

J is TRBJ1-4 and V is TRBV9; tentative D call: TRBD1 (6 bases). This CDR3 comprises 14 residues. CDR1 and CDR2 from the germline V gene are SGDLS and YYNGEE. The V and J ends lost 3 bases and 8 bases respectively, with 14 bases between them. Here the CDR3 reads CASSGTAQGEKLFF. The CDR3 DNA follows: TGTGCCAGCAGCGGGACAGCTCAAGGGGAAAAACTGTTTTTT.

This chain uses TRBV15 with TRBJ2-6, with TRBD1 identical over 7 bases. The germline gives CDR1 LNHNV, CDR2 YYDKDF (reference sequence). This CDR3 has 17 residues. The J segment lost 2 bases and the V segment lost 1 base, leaving 5 bases of the junction unmatched. The CDR3 region is CATSRGQGWAGANVLTF. DNA for the CDR3: TGTGCCACCAGCAGAGGACAGGGTTGGGCTGGGGCCAACGTCCTGACTTTC. The full variable domain, in which reference TRBV15 and TRBJ2-6 provide the parts outside the CDR3, is DAMVIQNPRYQVTQFGKPVTLSCSQTLNHNVMYWYQQKSSQAPKLLFHYYDKDFNNEADTPDNFQSRRPNTSFCFLDIRSPGLGDTAMYLCATSRGQGWAGANVLTFGAGSRLTVL.